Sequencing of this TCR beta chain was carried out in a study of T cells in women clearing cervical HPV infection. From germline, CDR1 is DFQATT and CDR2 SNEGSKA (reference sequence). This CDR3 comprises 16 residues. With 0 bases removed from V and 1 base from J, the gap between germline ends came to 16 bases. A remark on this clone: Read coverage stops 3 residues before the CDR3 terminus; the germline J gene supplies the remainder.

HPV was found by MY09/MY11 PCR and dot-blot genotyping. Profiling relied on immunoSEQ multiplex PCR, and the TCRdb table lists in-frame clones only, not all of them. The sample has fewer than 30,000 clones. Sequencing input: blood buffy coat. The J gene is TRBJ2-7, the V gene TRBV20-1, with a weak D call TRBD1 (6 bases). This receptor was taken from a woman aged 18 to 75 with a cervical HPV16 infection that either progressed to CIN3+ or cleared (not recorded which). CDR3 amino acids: CSARDVTKGGSYEQYF. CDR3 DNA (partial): TGCAGTGCTAGAGATGTTACGAAAGGGGGTTCCTACGAG.